Each of the 2 T cell receptor beta chains below was sequenced from the same sample in a study of T cells after posttransplantation cyclophosphamide. Method: immunoSEQ multiplex PCR; TCRdb's copy keeps in-frame clones and lacks some. The repertoire holds 3,000 to 4,000 clones, with around 62% as singletons. Sequencing input: memory CD8+ T cells sorted from blood. These receptors were collected from a man younger than 40 in good health and a related stem cell transplant donor.

This clone came up a few times. The chain recombines TRBV7-8 with TRBJ2-2, with 9 bases lining up with TRBD1. Looked up from germline, CDR1 is SGHVS and CDR2 is FQNEAQ. There are 16 residues in the CDR3. V lost 2 bases and J lost 4; bases outside the gene matches: 5. The CDR3 here is CASSLLETGGTGELFF. DNA for the CDR3: TGTGCCAGCAGCTTATTAGAGACAGGGGGCACCGGGGAGCTGTTTTTT.

The rearrangement uses TRBV6-6 and TRBJ1-1; perhaps TRBD1 as D (5 bases). Trimming stripped 7 bases from V and 5 bases from J, with 14 bases between. Germline lookup yields CDR1 MNHNY and CDR2 SVGAGI (reference sequence). The CDR3 contains 13 residues. CDR3 nucleotides: TGTGCCAGCACCCCCCGGGGGGTAACTGAAGCTTTCTTT. Translation: CASTPRGVTEAFF.